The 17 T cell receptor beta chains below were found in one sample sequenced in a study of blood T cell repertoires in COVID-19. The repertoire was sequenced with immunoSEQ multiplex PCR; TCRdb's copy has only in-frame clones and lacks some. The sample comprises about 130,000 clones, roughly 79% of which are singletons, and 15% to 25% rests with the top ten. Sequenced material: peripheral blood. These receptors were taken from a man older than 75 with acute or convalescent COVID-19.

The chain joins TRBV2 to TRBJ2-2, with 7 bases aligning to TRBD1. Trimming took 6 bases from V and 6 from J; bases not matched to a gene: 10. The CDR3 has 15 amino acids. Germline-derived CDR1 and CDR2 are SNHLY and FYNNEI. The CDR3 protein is CASRDRGTDSGELFF. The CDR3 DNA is TGTGCCAGCAGGGATAGGGGGACAGACTCCGGGGAGCTGTTTTTT.

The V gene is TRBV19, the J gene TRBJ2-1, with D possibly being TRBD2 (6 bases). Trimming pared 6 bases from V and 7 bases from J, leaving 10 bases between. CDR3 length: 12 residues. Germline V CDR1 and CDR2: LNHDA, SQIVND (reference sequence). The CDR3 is CASRPRGNEQFF. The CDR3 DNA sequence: TGTGCCAGTAGACCACGGGGGAATGAGCAGTTCTTC.

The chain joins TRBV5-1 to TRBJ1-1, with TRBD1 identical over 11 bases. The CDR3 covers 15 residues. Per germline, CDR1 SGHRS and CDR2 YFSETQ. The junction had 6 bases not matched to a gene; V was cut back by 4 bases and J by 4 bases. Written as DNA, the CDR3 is TGCGCCAGCAGCGAGGACAGGGGGCTTGGCACTGAAGCTTTCTTT. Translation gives CASSEDRGLGTEAFF.

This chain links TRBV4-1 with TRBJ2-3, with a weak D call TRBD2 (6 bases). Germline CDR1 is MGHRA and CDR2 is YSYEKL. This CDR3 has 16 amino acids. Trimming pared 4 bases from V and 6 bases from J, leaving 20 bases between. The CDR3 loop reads CASSLIRDSWEDTQYF. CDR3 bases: TGCGCCAGCAGCCTAATCCGGGACTCGTGGGAGGATACGCAGTATTTT.

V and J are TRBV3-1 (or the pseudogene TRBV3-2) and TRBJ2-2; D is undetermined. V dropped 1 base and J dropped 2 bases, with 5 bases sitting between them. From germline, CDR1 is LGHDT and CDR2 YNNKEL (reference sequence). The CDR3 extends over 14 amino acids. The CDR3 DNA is TGTGCCAGCAGCCAAGTGGCTAACACCGGGGAGCTGTTTTTT. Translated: CASSQVANTGELFF.

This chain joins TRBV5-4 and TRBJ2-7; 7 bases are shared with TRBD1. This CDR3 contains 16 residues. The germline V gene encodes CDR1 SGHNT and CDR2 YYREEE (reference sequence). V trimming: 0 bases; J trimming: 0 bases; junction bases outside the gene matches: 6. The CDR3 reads CASSLGGQMSSYEQYF. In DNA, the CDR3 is TGTGCCAGCAGCTTGGGGGGACAGATGAGCTCCTACGAGCAGTACTTC.

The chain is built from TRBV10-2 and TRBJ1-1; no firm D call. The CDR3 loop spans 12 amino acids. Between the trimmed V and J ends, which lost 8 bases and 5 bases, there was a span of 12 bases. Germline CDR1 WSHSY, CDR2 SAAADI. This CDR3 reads CASGAGGTEAFF. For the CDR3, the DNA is TGCGCCAGCGGAGCCGGTGGGACTGAAGCTTTCTTT.

CDR3 amino acids: CSVEGQGPYEQYF. CDR3 bases: TGCAGCGTTGAAGGACAGGGCCCCTACGAGCAGTACTTC. The chain is built from TRBV29-1 and TRBJ2-7; 7 positions agree with TRBD1. The germline gives CDR1 SQVTM, CDR2 ANQGSEA. This CDR3 is 13 amino acids long. Germline trimming cut 1 base from V and 2 bases from J; bases unmatched to any gene: 2.

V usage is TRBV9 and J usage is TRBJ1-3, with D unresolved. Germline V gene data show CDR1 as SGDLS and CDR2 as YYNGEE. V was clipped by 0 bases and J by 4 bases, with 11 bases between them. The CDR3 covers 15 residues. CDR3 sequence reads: CASSVDVVRGNTIYF. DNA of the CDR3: TGTGCCAGCAGCGTAGATGTGGTGCGAGGAAACACCATATATTTT.

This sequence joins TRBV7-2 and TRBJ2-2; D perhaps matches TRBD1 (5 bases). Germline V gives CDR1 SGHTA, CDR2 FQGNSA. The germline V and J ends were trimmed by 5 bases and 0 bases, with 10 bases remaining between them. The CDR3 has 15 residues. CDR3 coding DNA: TGTGCCAGCAGCGCGACAGAAACGAACACCGGGGAGCTGTTTTTT. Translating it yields CASSATETNTGELFF. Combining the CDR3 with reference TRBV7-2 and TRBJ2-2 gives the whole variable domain GAGVSQSPSNKVTEKGKDVELRCDPISGHTALYWYRQSLGQGLEFLIYFQGNSAPDKSGLPSDRFSAERTGGSVSTLTIQRTQQEDSAVYLCASSATETNTGELFFGEGSRLTVL.

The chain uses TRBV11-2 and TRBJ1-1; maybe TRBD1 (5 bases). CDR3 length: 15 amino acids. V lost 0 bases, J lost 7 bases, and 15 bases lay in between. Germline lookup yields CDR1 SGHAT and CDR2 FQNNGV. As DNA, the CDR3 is TGTGCCAGCAGCTTAGATCAGGGCCGGTTTGGTGAAGCTTTCTTT. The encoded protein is CASSLDQGRFGEAFF. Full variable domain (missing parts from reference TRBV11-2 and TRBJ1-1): EAGVAQSPRYKIIEKRQSVAFWCNPISGHATLYWYQQILGQGPKLLIQFQNNGVVDDSQLPKDRFSAERLKGVDSTLKIQPAKLEDSAVYLCASSLDQGRFGEAFFGQGTRLTVV.

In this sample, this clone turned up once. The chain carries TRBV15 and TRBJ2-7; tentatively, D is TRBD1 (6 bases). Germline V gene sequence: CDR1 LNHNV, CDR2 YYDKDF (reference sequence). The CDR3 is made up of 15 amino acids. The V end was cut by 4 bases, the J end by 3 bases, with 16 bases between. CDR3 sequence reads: CATSIETGSFYEQYF. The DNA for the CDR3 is TGTGCCACCAGCATCGAAACAGGGAGTTTCTACGAGCAGTACTTC.

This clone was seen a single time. The CDR3 DNA follows: TGTGCCAGCAGTTTTTGGGGGCCTGGGGCCAACGTCCTGACTTTC. Amino acid sequence: CASSFWGPGANVLTF. The chain has TRBV27 and TRBJ2-6; possibly TRBD1 for D (6 bases). CDR1 is MNHEY and CDR2 is SMNVEV in the germline V gene (reference sequence). The length of the CDR3 is 15 residues. Trimming left V 3 bases short and J 2 bases short, with 8 bases between.

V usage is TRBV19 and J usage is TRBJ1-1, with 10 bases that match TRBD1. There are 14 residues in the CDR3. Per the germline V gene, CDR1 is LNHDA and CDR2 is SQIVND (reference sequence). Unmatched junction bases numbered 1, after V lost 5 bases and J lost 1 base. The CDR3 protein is CASSRQGANTEAFF. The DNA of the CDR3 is TGTGCCAGTAGTCGACAGGGGGCGAACACTGAAGCTTTCTTT. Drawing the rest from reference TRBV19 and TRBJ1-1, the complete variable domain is DGGITQSPKYLFRKEGQNVTLSCEQNLNHDAMYWYRQDPGQGLRLIYYSQIVNDFQKGDIAEGYSVSREKKESFPLTVTSAQKNPTAFYLCASSRQGANTEAFFGQGTRLTVV.

Here the CDR3 DNA reads TGTGCCAGCTCACCCTTGACAGCGAACACCGGGGAGCTGTTTTTT. This sequence encodes CASSPLTANTGELFF. This chain joins TRBV18 and TRBJ2-2, with a weak D call TRBD1 (5 bases). In germline, CDR1 is KGHSH, CDR2 LQKENI. V dropped 3 bases and J dropped 0 bases, with 8 bases sitting between them. The CDR3 loop spans 15 amino acids.

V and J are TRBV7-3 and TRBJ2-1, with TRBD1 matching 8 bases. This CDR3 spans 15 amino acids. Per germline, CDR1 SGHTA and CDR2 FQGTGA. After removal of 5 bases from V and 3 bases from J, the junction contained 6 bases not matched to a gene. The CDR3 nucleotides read TGTGCCAGCAGCGTGGACAGGGCCAGCTACAATGAGCAGTTCTTC. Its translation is CASSVDRASYNEQFF.

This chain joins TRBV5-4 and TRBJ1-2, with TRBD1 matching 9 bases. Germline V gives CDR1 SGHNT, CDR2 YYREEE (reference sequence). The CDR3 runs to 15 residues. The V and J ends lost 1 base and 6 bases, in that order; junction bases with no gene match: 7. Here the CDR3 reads CASSLPPGQGDGYTF. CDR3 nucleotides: TGTGCCAGCAGCTTGCCGCCGGGACAGGGCGATGGCTACACCTTC.